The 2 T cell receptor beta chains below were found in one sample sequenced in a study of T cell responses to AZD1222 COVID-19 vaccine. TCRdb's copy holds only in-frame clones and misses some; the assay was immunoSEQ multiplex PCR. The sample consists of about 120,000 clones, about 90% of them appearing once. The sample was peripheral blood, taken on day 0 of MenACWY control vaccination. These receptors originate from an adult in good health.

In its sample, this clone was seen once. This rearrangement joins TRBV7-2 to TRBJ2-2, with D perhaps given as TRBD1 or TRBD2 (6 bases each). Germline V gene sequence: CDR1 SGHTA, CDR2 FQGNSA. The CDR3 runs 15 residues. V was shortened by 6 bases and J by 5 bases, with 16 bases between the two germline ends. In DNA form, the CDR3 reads TGTGCCAGCAGATCAAGGGGGGCGAGTACCGGGGAGCTGTTTTTT. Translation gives CASRSRGASTGELFF.

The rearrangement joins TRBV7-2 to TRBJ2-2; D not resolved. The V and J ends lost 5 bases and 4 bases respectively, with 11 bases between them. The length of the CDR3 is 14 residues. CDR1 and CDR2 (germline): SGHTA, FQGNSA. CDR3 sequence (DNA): TGTGCCAGCAGCCCCCGGTCGTTCACCGGGGAGCTGTTTTTT. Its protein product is CASSPRSFTGELFF.